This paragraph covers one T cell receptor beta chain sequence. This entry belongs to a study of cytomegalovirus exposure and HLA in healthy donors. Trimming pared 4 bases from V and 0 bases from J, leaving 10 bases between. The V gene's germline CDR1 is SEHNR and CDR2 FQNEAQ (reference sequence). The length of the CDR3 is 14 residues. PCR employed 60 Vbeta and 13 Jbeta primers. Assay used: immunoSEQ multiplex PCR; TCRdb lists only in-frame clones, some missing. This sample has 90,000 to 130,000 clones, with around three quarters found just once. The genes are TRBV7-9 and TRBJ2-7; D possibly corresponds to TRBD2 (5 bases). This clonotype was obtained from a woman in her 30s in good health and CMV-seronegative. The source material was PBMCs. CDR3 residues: CASSSRRTSYEQYF. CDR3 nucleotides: TGTGCCAGCAGCTCCCGGAGGACCTCCTACGAGCAGTACTTC.